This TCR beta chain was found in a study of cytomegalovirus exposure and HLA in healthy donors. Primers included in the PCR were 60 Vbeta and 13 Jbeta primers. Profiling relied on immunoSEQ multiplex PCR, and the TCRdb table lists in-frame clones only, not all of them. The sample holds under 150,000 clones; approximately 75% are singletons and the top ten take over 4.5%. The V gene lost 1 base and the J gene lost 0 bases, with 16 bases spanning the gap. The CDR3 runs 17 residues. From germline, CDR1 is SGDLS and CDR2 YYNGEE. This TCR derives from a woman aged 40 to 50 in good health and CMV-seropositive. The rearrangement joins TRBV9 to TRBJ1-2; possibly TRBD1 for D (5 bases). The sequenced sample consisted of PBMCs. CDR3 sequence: CASSVFAGSLANYGYTF. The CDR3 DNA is TGTGCCAGCAGCGTATTCGCAGGGTCATTAGCTAACTATGGCTACACCTTC. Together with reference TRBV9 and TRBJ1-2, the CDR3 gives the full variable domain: DSGVTQTPKHLITATGQRVTLRCSPRSGDLSVYWYQQSLDQGLQFLIQYYNGEERAKGNILERFSAQQFPDLHSELNLSSLELGDSALYFCASSVFAGSLANYGYTFGSGTRLTVV.